A selection of T cell receptor beta chains follows, all from one sample in a study of PD-L1 blockade in urothelial cancer. Using immunoSEQ multiplex PCR, the repertoire was profiled, and TCRdb retains in-frame clones only, with some absent. The top ten clones hold 3.2% of a sample with 130,000 or so clones, about 88% of them seen once. Sequencing used PBMCs, obtained around atezolizumab (anti-PD-L1) treatment. Source of these receptors: a man aged 45-60 years with urothelial cancer. CDR3s include the opening cysteine and the closing phenylalanine or tryptophan. D genes are given only for firm matches. The size entry is marked missing in some rows and otherwise reads once, few, many or a size class.

len: 18
d_gene: TRBD2
j_gene: TRBJ2-7
v_gene: TRBV7-9
abundance: -
CDR3nt: TGTGCCAGCAGCTTGTTGGTCGGGGGACTAGCGGTGACCTACGAGCAGTACTTC
CDR3aa: CASSLLVGGLAVTYEQYF

len: 14
d_gene: -
j_gene: TRBJ1-2
v_gene: TRBV10-3
abundance: -
CDR3nt: TGTGCCATCAGTGAGTCCCCAGGCCCTGCGGGCCGCACCTTC
CDR3aa: CAISESPGPAGRTF

len: 13
d_gene: -
j_gene: TRBJ2-3
v_gene: TRBV7-2
abundance: -
CDR3nt: TGTGCCAGCAGCTCTACCATTGGAGATACGCAGTATTTT
CDR3aa: CASSSTIGDTQYF

len: 16
d_gene: -
j_gene: TRBJ1-2
v_gene: TRBV9
abundance: -
CDR3nt: TGTGCCAGCAGCGCATCTACGGGGGGGGGATCCTATGGCTACACCTTC
CDR3aa: CASSASTGGGSYGYTF

len: 14
d_gene: -
j_gene: TRBJ1-4
v_gene: TRBV19
abundance: once
CDR3nt: TGTGCCAGCAGCGGACAGAGGATTAATGAAAAACTGTTTTTT
CDR3aa: CASSGQRINEKLFF

len: 14
d_gene: -
j_gene: TRBJ1-1
v_gene: TRBV19
abundance: -
CDR3nt: TGTGCCAGTAGTCAGCGGAAATTGAACACTGAAGCTTTCTTT
CDR3aa: CASSQRKLNTEAFF

len: 14
d_gene: -
j_gene: TRBJ2-5
v_gene: TRBV7-2
abundance: -
CDR3nt: TGTGCCAGCAGCCCAAACAGGGTGAAAGAGACCCAGTACTTC
CDR3aa: CASSPNRVKETQYF

len: 13
d_gene: -
j_gene: TRBJ2-7
v_gene: TRBV9
abundance: -
CDR3nt: TGTGCCAGCAGCGTAGGTGGAGACTACGAGCAGTACTTC
CDR3aa: CASSVGGDYEQYF

len: 13
d_gene: -
j_gene: TRBJ1-2
v_gene: TRBV6-5
abundance: once
CDR3nt: TGTGCCAGCAGCTCCGAACTCAACTATGGCTACACCTTC
CDR3aa: CASSSELNYGYTF

len: 13
d_gene: -
j_gene: TRBJ1-5
v_gene: TRBV7-2
abundance: few
CDR3nt: TGTGCCAGCACCGGACAGCCAAATCAGCCCCAGCATTTT
CDR3aa: CASTGQPNQPQHF

len: 13
d_gene: -
j_gene: TRBJ2-2
v_gene: TRBV18
abundance: -
CDR3nt: TGTGCCAGCTCACCGAGGGGGACCGGGGAGCTGTTTTTT
CDR3aa: CASSPRGTGELFF

len: 15
d_gene: TRBD2
j_gene: TRBJ2-1
v_gene: TRBV29-1
abundance: -
CDR3nt: TGCAGCGGCCGTTCTAGCGGGGGCTCCTACAATGAGCAGTTCTTC
CDR3aa: CSGRSSGGSYNEQFF

len: 13
d_gene: -
j_gene: TRBJ2-3
v_gene: TRBV19
abundance: -
CDR3nt: TGTGCCAGCATTGGAGGGGGCACAGATACGCAGTATTTT
CDR3aa: CASIGGGTDTQYF

len: 14
d_gene: -
j_gene: TRBJ2-2
v_gene: TRBV2
abundance: -
CDR3nt: TGTGCCAGTATCCCCGAGAGCCTGACCGGGGAGCTGTTTTTT
CDR3aa: CASIPESLTGELFF

len: 13
d_gene: -
j_gene: TRBJ1-2
v_gene: TRBV18
abundance: once
CDR3nt: TGTGCCAGCTCACAACAGGGAAACTATGGCTACACCTTC
CDR3aa: CASSQQGNYGYTF

len: 15
d_gene: -
j_gene: TRBJ2-7
v_gene: TRBV5-8
abundance: once
CDR3nt: TGTGCCAGCAGCTTGGAGGGGCCCCTGGGCTACGAGCAGTACTTC
CDR3aa: CASSLEGPLGYEQYF

len: 16
d_gene: TRBD2
j_gene: TRBJ2-1
v_gene: TRBV6-6
abundance: -
CDR3nt: TGTGCCAGCAGTTTCAGCGGGATCAACTCCTACAATGAGCAGTTCTTC
CDR3aa: CASSFSGINSYNEQFF

len: 17
d_gene: TRBD2
j_gene: TRBJ2-3
v_gene: TRBV30
abundance: -
CDR3nt: TGTGCCTGGAGTGTGATTTTGGGCGGGAGTTTGCCAGATACGCAGTATTTT
CDR3aa: CAWSVILGGSLPDTQYF

len: 11
d_gene: -
j_gene: TRBJ1-1
v_gene: TRBV29-1
abundance: -
CDR3nt: TGCAGCGTTGGGGGGGGAGAGGGGGCTTTCTTT
CDR3aa: CSVGGGEGAFF

len: 14
d_gene: TRBD1
j_gene: TRBJ1-1
v_gene: TRBV19
abundance: -
CDR3nt: TGTGCCACCCTCCCCGGGACAGGGGTTACTGAAGCTTTCTTT
CDR3aa: CATLPGTGVTEAFF

len: 15
d_gene: TRBD1
j_gene: TRBJ2-5
v_gene: TRBV9
abundance: -
CDR3nt: TGTGCCAGCACCCGGACAGGGGGAATCCAAGAGACCCAGTACTTC
CDR3aa: CASTRTGGIQETQYF

len: 16
d_gene: -
j_gene: TRBJ2-1
v_gene: TRBV5-6
abundance: -
CDR3nt: TGTGCCAGCAGCGAATTACAGGGATACTCCTACAATGAGCAGTTCTTC
CDR3aa: CASSELQGYSYNEQFF

len: 16
d_gene: -
j_gene: TRBJ2-3
v_gene: TRBV5-8
abundance: -
CDR3nt: TGTGCCAGCCGCTTCTTTACTACGGTCCCGGCAGATACGCAGTATTTT
CDR3aa: CASRFFTTVPADTQYF

len: 14
d_gene: -
j_gene: TRBJ1-6
v_gene: TRBV6-1
abundance: once
CDR3nt: TGTGCCAGCCTCCGGAGCCCCGATGATTCACCCCTCCACTTT
CDR3aa: CASLRSPDDSPLHF

len: 16
d_gene: -
j_gene: TRBJ2-1
v_gene: TRBV7-6
abundance: -
CDR3nt: TGTGCCAGCAGCTTATTCAGCGGTGACTCCTACAATGAGCAGTTCTTC
CDR3aa: CASSLFSGDSYNEQFF

len: 16
d_gene: TRBD2
j_gene: TRBJ2-5
v_gene: TRBV28
abundance: -
CDR3nt: TGTGCCAGCAGACGGGGACTAGCGGGGTACGAAGAGACCCAGTACTTC
CDR3aa: CASRRGLAGYEETQYF

len: 13
d_gene: -
j_gene: TRBJ1-1
v_gene: TRBV28
abundance: -
CDR3nt: TGTGCCAGCAGTCCCCACGGTCGGGCTGAAGCTTTCTTT
CDR3aa: CASSPHGRAEAFF

len: 16
d_gene: -
j_gene: TRBJ1-3
v_gene: TRBV9
abundance: -
CDR3nt: TGTGCCAGCGGATCCCGTTTTGCGGGGGCCCGGAACACCATATATTTT
CDR3aa: CASGSRFAGARNTIYF

len: 14
d_gene: -
j_gene: TRBJ1-3
v_gene: TRBV9
abundance: -
CDR3nt: TGTGCCAGCAGCGCCCCGGGACTGGGAAACACCATATATTTT
CDR3aa: CASSAPGLGNTIYF

len: 15
d_gene: TRBD1
j_gene: TRBJ1-6
v_gene: TRBV28
abundance: -
CDR3nt: TGTGCCAGCAGTACAGGGGGCGCGGAAAATTCACCCCTCCACTTT
CDR3aa: CASSTGGAENSPLHF

len: 13
d_gene: TRBD2
j_gene: TRBJ2-1
v_gene: TRBV28
abundance: -
CDR3nt: TGTGCCACGAGATTAGCGGGAGGGCATGAGCAGTTCTTC
CDR3aa: CATRLAGGHEQFF

len: 14
d_gene: TRBD1
j_gene: TRBJ1-5
v_gene: TRBV5-1
abundance: few
CDR3nt: TGCGCCAGCAGACCGGGACAGGGGGATCAGCCCCAGCATTTT
CDR3aa: CASRPGQGDQPQHF